This TCR beta chain appears in the sequencing data of a study of cytomegalovirus exposure and HLA in healthy donors. Comment on this clone: The antigen is unknown.

Study-wide findings and caveats: Some public TCRs appeared in many individuals, while most sequences were rare. The authors confirmed in vitro that a few CMV-associated chains were specific for CMV antigens. The classifier reportedly diagnosed cytomegalovirus status with high sensitivity and specificity.

Clones were read by immunoSEQ multiplex PCR, and TCRdb kept only the in-frame ones, dropping some. The table lists about 160,000 clones, roughly 90% of them singletons. The sequenced sample was PBMCs. This clonotype was obtained from a woman aged 18-29 years in good health and CMV-seronegative.

The CDR3: CASARDRGPDTQYF. CDR3 bases: TGTGCCAGCGCTCGGGACAGGGGTCCAGATACGCAGTATTTT. The chain uses TRBV7-6 and TRBJ2-3; 10 nucleotides align to TRBD1. The germline V gene encodes CDR1 SGHVS and CDR2 FNYEAQ. The CDR3 loop spans 14 amino acids. J gave up 4 bases and V 8 bases, and 6 bases lay outside the gene matches. Drawing the rest from reference TRBV7-6 and TRBJ2-3, the complete variable domain is GAGVSQSPRYKVTKRGQDVALRCDPISGHVSLYWYRQALGQGPEFLTYFNYEAQQDKSGLPNDRFSAERPEGSISTLTIQRTEQRDSAMYRCASARDRGPDTQYFGPGTRLTVL.